The T cell receptor (beta chain) under discussion was sequenced for a study of shared clonotypes between healthy human individuals. General study points: Only blood was sampled, and tissue TCR repertoires likely differ from blood ones. The generation probabilities recorded for non-shared clonotypes fell below those of clonotypes shared by all four donors.

Assay used: immunoSEQ multiplex PCR; TCRdb lists only in-frame clones, some missing. Of hundreds of thousands of clones listed, approximately 96% are singletons. For this clone: As yet, its antigen is unknown.

Terminally differentiated effector memory CD45RA+ cells were left out of the naive CD8 fraction, which was CD45RO-negative and positively selected for CCR7. Every one of the donors was a Caucasian adult that lived in Nashville, Tennessee. Trimming removed 0 bases at V and 7 bases at J, with 11 bases between. The CDR3 spans 14 residues. CDR1 SGHDT and CDR2 YYEEEE come from the germline V gene. This sequence joins TRBV5-6 and TRBJ2-1; no definite D call. Sequencing used naive CD8+ T cells sorted from blood. The sequence came from a young woman in good health. The CDR3 bases are TGTGCCAGCAGCTTGGACCTCCCGGAGAATGAGCAGTTCTTC. Translated: CASSLDLPENEQFF.